The source of this T cell receptor (beta chain) is a study of OX40 agonist ivuxolimab in advanced cancers. Study summary: Recorded diagnoses for dose-escalation patients were hepatocellular carcinoma, melanoma, renal cell or head and neck cancer. General study results and limits: Mean expanded clone counts were higher in CD8+ than CD4+ T cells.

Clones were read by immunoSEQ multiplex PCR, and TCRdb kept only the in-frame ones, dropping some. The sample shows tens of thousands of clones, around 80% of them seen only once. V dropped 3 bases and J dropped 16 bases, with 16 bases sitting between them. The CDR3 has 12 residues. Germline-derived CDR1 and CDR2 are SGHTA and FQGNSA. Turning to this clone: The antigen remains unidentified.

This TCR derives from an adult with an advanced solid tumor such as melanoma, head and neck, liver or kidney cancer. The V gene is TRBV7-2, the J gene TRBJ2-1; a possible D gene is TRBD1 (6 bases). Material: CD4+ or CD8+ T cells sorted from blood, obtained in a trial of the OX40 agonist ivuxolimab. In DNA, the CDR3 is TGTGCCAGCAGCTTTACTCGCCAGGGGCTTTTCTTC. Translating it yields CASSFTRQGLFF.